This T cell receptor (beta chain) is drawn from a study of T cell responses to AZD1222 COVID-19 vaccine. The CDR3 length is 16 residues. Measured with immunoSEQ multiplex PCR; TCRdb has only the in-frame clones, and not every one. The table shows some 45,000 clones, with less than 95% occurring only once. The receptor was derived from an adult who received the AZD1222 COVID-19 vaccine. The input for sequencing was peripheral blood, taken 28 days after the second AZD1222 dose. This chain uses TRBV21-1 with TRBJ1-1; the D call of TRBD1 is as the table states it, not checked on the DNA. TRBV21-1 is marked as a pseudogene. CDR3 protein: CASSSRTGEGDTEAFF. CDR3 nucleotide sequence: TGTGCCAGCAGCTCTAGGACAGGGGAAGGGGACACTGAAGCTTTCTTT.